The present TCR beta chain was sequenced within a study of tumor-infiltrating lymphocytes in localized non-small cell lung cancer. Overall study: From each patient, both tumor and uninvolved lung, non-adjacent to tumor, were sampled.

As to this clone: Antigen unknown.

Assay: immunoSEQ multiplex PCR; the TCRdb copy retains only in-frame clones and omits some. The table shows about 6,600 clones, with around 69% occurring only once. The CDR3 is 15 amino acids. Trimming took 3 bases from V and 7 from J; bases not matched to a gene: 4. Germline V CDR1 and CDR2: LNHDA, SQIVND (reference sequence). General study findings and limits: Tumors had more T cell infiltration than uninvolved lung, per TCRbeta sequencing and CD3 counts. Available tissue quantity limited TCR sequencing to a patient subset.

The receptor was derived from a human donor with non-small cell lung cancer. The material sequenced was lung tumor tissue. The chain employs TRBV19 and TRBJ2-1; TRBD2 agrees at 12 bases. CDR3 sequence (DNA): TGTGCCAGTAGTATTAGGACTAGCGGGGCTAATGAGCAGTTCTTC. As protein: CASSIRTSGANEQFF.